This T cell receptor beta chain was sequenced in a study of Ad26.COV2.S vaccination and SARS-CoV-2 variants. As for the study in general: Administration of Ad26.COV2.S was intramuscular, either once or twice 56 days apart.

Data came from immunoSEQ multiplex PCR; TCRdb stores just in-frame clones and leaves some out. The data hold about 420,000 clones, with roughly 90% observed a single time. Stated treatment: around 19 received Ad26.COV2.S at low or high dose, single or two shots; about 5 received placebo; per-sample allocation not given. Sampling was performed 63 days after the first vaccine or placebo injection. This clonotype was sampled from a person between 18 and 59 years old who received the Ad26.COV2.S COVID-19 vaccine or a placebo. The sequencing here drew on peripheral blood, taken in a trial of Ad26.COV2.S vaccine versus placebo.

The CDR3 nucleotides read TGTGCCAGTAGCCAGGGGGCGGCAGATACGCAGTATTTT. Translation: CASSQGAADTQYF. The rearrangement uses TRBV19 and TRBJ2-3; 8 positions agree with TRBD1. Trimming removed 6 bases from V and 4 bases from J; junction bases left unmatched: 3. The CDR3 runs to 13 residues. Germline V gene data show CDR1 as LNHDA and CDR2 as SQIVND (reference sequence).